This T cell receptor beta chain was observed in a study of cytomegalovirus exposure and HLA in healthy donors. The primer mix had 60 Vbeta and 13 Jbeta primers. Generated by immunoSEQ multiplex PCR, the TCRdb table keeps only in-frame clones and is missing some. The sample shows some 76,000 clones, roughly 89% of them seen only once. As to this clone: Its target is unknown.

Study-level findings and limits: Donor immune exposure was known only as CMV serostatus. A classifier reportedly called cytomegalovirus status with high sensitivity and specificity.

The sample consisted of PBMCs. This TCR came from a woman younger than 45 in good health and CMV-seronegative.

The CDR3 loop reads CASRYPGGGETTDTQYF. The CDR3 region has the DNA TGTGCCAGCAGATACCCCGGCGGCGGGGAAACCACAGATACGCAGTATTTT. This sequence joins TRBV28 and TRBJ2-3; maybe TRBD2 (6 bases). The CDR3 is made up of 17 amino acids. V lost 6 bases and J 2 bases, leaving 21 bases between the germline ends. Looked up from germline, CDR1 is MDHEN and CDR2 is SYDVKM.